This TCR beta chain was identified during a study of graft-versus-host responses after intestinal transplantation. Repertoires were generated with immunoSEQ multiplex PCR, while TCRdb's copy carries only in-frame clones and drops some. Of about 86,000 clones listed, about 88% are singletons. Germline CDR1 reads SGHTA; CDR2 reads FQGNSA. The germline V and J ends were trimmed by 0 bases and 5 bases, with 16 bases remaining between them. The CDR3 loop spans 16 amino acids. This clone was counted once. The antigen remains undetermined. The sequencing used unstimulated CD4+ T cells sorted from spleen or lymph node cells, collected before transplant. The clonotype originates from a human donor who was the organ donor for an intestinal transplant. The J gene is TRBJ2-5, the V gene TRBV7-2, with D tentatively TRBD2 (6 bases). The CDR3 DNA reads TGTGCCAGCAGCTTAGCTAGGGGACCGGCGGGGGAGACCCAGTACTTC. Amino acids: CASSLARGPAGETQYF. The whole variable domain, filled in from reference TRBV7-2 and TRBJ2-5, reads GAGVSQSPSNKVTEKGKDVELRCDPISGHTALYWYRQSLGQGLEFLIYFQGNSAPDKSGLPSDRFSAERTGGSVSTLTIQRTQQEDSAVYLCASSLARGPAGETQYFGPGTRLLVL.